These T cell receptor beta chains were read from a single sample in a study of CD8 T cells in ankylosing spondylitis. TCRdb independently ran MiXCR on the 5' RACE reads; one entry per CDR3 protein. The top ten clones hold approximately 1% of a sample with around 430,000 distinct CDR3 sequences, roughly 15% of them seen once. Material: blood, either unsorted or a sorted T cell fraction (not recorded which). These receptors all stem from a male donor with ankylosing spondylitis. Both conserved end residues are part of each CDR3. Each record gives: CDR3 DNA, CDR3 protein, J gene, V gene, clone size, D gene. A D gene is named only where the DNA matches it firmly. Clone size is stated in some rows and not others, as once, few, many or a class when expanded.

TGTGCCAGCAGCTTAAGGGGCGGGGCGAACACCGGGGAGCTGTTTTTT | CASSLRGGANTGELFF | TRBJ2-2 | TRBV7-3 | NA | NA
TGCGCCAGCAGCGGCCAAGCGGCAGCGAACACCGGGGAGCTGTTTTTT | CASSGQAAANTGELFF | TRBJ2-2 | TRBV4-3 | many | NA
TGTGCCATCAGTGACCCGTGGGACAGGGACTCCTACGAGCAGTACTTC | CAISDPWDRDSYEQYF | TRBJ2-7 | TRBV10-3 | few | TRBD1
TGTGCCAGCAGCCATTCTCGCAGGGCGGTCTACGAGCAGTACTTC | CASSHSRRAVYEQYF | TRBJ2-7 | TRBV3-1 | NA | NA
TGTGCCAGCTCACCCCGGGCAGGGAACGAGCAGTACTTC | CASSPRAGNEQYF | TRBJ2-7 | TRBV18 | NA | NA
TGCGCCAGCAGCTTAATAGCGGGAACCAATGAGCAGTTCTTC | CASSLIAGTNEQFF | TRBJ2-1 | TRBV5-1 | NA | TRBD2
TGCAGTGCTAGCCCGTCCGGGAGGGAGGGGGATACGCAGTATTTT | CSASPSGREGDTQYF | TRBJ2-3 | TRBV20-1 | few | TRBD2
TGCAGTGCTAGAGCCCAGACAGGGGGGAATGAAAAACTGTTTTTT | CSARAQTGGNEKLFF | TRBJ1-4 | TRBV20-1 | few | TRBD1
TGTGCCAGCAGCCCCTCAACTTCCGGCTACACCTTC | CASSPSTSGYTF | TRBJ1-2 | TRBV28 | many | NA
TGCAGTGCTAGAGAAGTGACAGGGTACGGCTACACCTTC | CSAREVTGYGYTF | TRBJ1-2 | TRBV20-1 | few | TRBD1
TGTGCCACCAGCAGAGGACAGGGGGGCTACGAGCAGTACTTC | CATSRGQGGYEQYF | TRBJ2-7 | TRBV15 | NA | TRBD1
TGTGCCAGCAGCTTGCCTCGTCGCACAGATACGCAGTATTTT | CASSLPRRTDTQYF | TRBJ2-3 | TRBV5-6 | NA | NA
TGTGCCAGCAGTTACTCGAAACTAGCGGGAGGCTACGAGCAGTACTTC | CASSYSKLAGGYEQYF | TRBJ2-7 | TRBV6-2/TRBV6-3 | NA | TRBD2
TGTGCCAGCAGTTTTGGCGGGGGACTCTATGGCTACACCTTC | CASSFGGGLYGYTF | TRBJ1-2 | TRBV12-3/TRBV12-4 | NA | NA
TGCAGTGCTAAACGGCTAGCGGGGGGTGGGCAAGAGACCCAGTACTTC | CSAKRLAGGGQETQYF | TRBJ2-5 | TRBV20-1 | few | TRBD2
TGTGCCAGCAGTCCCCGGACAGGGCGCTTCACAGATACGCAGTATTTT | CASSPRTGRFTDTQYF | TRBJ2-3 | TRBV12-3/TRBV12-4 | few | TRBD1
TGTGCCAGCAGCTCCTCGGGGGACTCAGGCGAGCAGTACTTC | CASSSSGDSGEQYF | TRBJ2-7 | TRBV7-9 | NA | NA
TGTGCCAGCAGCTTATCAGACAGGGGGGCGGGCTACGAGCAGTACTTC | CASSLSDRGAGYEQYF | TRBJ2-7 | TRBV7-2 | NA | TRBD1
TGCAGTGCCAACTCCGGTCCGTACAATGAGCAGTTCTTC | CSANSGPYNEQFF | TRBJ2-1 | TRBV20-1 | NA | NA
TGCGCCAGCAGCCACCCTCTCCAGGACAGGGGGAGATCCGGGGAGCTGTTTTTT | CASSHPLQDRGRSGELFF | TRBJ2-2 | TRBV4-1 | few | TRBD1
TGCAGTGCTAGGTGGAGGGAGAAGGTGGAGACCCAGTACTTC | CSARWREKVETQYF | TRBJ2-5 | TRBV20-1 | NA | NA
TGTGCTAGTGGTCTCGCGGGGCAGCGAAATGAGCAGTTCTTC | CASGLAGQRNEQFF | TRBJ2-1 | TRBV12-5 | few | NA
TGTGCCAGCAGCCCCGGGACTAGCTCAAAAGAGCAGTACTTC | CASSPGTSSKEQYF | TRBJ2-7 | TRBV7-3 | NA | TRBD2
TGTGCCAGCATTGGGAGCGGCTCCTACAATGAGCAGTTCTTC | CASIGSGSYNEQFF | TRBJ2-1 | TRBV25-1 | NA | NA
TGTGCCAGCAGCCGCTCGTCTAATGAAAAACTGTTTTTT | CASSRSSNEKLFF | TRBJ1-4 | TRBV3-1 | NA | NA
TGCAGTGCTATACATACTGGACAGAGAAACTACGAGCAGTACTTC | CSAIHTGQRNYEQYF | TRBJ2-7 | TRBV20-1 | NA | NA
TGTGCTAGCAGCCAGGGGGTGGGCACAGATACGCAGTATTTT | CASSQGVGTDTQYF | TRBJ2-3 | TRBV7-7 | NA | TRBD1
TGTGCCAGTTCGGGTACTCATCAGCCCCAGCATTTT | CASSGTHQPQHF | TRBJ1-5 | TRBV2 | NA | NA
TGCAGTGCTAGAGATCTAGGGACAGGGACGAACACTGAAGCTTTCTTT | CSARDLGTGTNTEAFF | TRBJ1-1 | TRBV20-1 | NA | TRBD1
TGTGCCAGCAGCTTAGAAGGGCGGGATGAAGCTTTCTTT | CASSLEGRDEAFF | TRBJ1-1 | TRBV7-9 | NA | NA
TGCGCCAGCAGCTATCGTCCGGGCTTCCAAGAGACCCAGTACTTC | CASSYRPGFQETQYF | TRBJ2-5 | TRBV5-1 | NA | NA
TGTGCCAGCAGAGGGGGGCTGAACACCGGGGAGCTGTTTTTT | CASRGGLNTGELFF | TRBJ2-2 | TRBV7-2 | few | NA
TGCAGCGTTGGGGGGACTAGCGGGGGAGAGACCCAGTACTTC | CSVGGTSGGETQYF | TRBJ2-5 | TRBV29-1 | NA | TRBD2
TGTGCCAGCAGCTTCAAGGTGAACACTGAAGCTTTCTTT | CASSFKVNTEAFF | TRBJ1-1 | TRBV7-9 | NA | NA
TGCGCCAGCAGCAAGGGGACTGGCACAGATACGCAGTATTTT | CASSKGTGTDTQYF | TRBJ2-3 | TRBV5-1 | NA | NA
TGTGCCACCCACCGGACAGGCCCTAATGAAAAACTGTTTTTT | CATHRTGPNEKLFF | TRBJ1-4 | TRBV19 | NA | TRBD1
TGTGCCAGCAGCTTGGGTCGGGGTTTAAGCGGGAGCGGCGTCGAGCAGTACTTC | CASSLGRGLSGSGVEQYF | TRBJ2-7 | TRBV11-2 | few | TRBD2
TGCAGCGTTGACTCGAAGAACACTGAAGCTTTCTTT | CSVDSKNTEAFF | TRBJ1-1 | TRBV29-1 | few | NA
TGTGCCAGCAGCTTGGCATACGGGAGGGCCCCAGATACGCAGTATTTT | CASSLAYGRAPDTQYF | TRBJ2-3 | TRBV7-6 | NA | TRBD2
TGTGCCAGCGGCCACTTGAGCTCCTACAATGAGCAGTTCTTC | CASGHLSSYNEQFF | TRBJ2-1 | TRBV12-3/TRBV12-4 | many | NA
TGTGCCAGCAGCCTCCAACAGGGGACTGGGGCCAACGTCCTGACTTTC | CASSLQQGTGANVLTF | TRBJ2-6 | TRBV3-1 | few | TRBD1